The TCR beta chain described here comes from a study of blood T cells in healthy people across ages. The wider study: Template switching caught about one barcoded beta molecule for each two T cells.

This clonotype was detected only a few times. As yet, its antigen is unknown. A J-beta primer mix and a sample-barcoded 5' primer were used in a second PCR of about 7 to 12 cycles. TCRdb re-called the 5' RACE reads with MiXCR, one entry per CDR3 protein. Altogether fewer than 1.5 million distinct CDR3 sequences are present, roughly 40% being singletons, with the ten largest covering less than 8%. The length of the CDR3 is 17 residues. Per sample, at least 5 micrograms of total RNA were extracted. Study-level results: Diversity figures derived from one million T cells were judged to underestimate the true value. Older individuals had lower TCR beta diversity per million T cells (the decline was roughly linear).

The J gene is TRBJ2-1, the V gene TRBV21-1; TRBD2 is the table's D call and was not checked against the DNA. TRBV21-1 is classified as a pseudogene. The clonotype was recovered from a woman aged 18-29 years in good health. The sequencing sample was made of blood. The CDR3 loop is CASPFWTSGFSYNEQFF. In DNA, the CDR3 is TGTGCCAGCCCGTTTTGGACTAGCGGGTTCTCCTACAATGAGCAGTTCTTC.